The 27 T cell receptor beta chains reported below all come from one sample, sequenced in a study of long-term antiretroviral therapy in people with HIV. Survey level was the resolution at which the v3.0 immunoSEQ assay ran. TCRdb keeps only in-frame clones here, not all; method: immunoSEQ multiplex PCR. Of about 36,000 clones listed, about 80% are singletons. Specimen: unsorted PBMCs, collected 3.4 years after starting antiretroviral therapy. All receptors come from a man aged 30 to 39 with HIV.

The CDR3 nucleotides read TGTGCCAGCAGCTTACAGAGCGGAAATTACAATGAGCAGTTCTTC. Amino acid sequence: CASSLQSGNYNEQFF. V and J are TRBV13 and TRBJ2-1; tentatively, D is TRBD2 (5 bases). Germline CDR1 reads PRHDT; CDR2 reads FYEKMQ (reference sequence). V was cut by 2 bases and J by 4 bases, with 12 bases left in between. This CDR3 has 15 amino acids.

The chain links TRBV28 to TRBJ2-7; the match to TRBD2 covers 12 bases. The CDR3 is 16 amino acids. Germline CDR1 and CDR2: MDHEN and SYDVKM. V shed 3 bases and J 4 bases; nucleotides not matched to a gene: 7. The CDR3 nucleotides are TGTGCCAGCAGTTTCCTAGCGGGAGGGCCTCTATACGAGCAGTACTTC. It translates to CASSFLAGGPLYEQYF. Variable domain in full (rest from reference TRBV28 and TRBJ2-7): DVKVTQSSRYLVKRTGEKVFLECVQDMDHENMFWYRQDPGLGLRLIYFSYDVKMKEKGDIPEGYSVSREKKERFSLILESASTNQTSMYLCASSFLAGGPLYEQYFGPGTRLTVT.

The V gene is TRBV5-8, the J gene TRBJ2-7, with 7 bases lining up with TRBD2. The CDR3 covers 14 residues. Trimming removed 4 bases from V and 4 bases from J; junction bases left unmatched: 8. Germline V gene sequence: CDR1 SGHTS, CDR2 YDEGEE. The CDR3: CASSTRAGKYEQYF. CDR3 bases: TGTGCCAGCAGCACGCGAGCGGGAAAGTACGAGCAGTACTTC.

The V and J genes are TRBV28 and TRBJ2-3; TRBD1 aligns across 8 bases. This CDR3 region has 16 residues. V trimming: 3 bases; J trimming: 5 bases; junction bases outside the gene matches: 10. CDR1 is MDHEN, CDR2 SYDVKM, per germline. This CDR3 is CASSFPGQGRLDTQYF. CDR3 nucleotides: TGTGCCAGCAGTTTCCCCGGACAGGGCAGGTTAGATACGCAGTATTTT.

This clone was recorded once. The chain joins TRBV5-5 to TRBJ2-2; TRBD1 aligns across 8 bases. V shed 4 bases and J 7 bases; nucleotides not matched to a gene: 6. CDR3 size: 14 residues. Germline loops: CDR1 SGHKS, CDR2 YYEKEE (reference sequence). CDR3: CASSPGGTGGELFF. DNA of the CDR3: TGTGCCAGCAGCCCAGGGGGCACGGGCGGGGAGCTGTTTTTT.

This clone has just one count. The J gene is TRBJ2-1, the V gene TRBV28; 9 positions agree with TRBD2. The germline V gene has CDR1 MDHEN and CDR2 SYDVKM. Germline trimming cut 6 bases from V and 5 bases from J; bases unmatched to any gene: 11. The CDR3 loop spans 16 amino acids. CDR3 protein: CASRSSLAGPNNEQFF. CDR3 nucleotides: TGTGCCAGCAGATCCAGCCTAGCGGGACCAAACAATGAGCAGTTCTTC.

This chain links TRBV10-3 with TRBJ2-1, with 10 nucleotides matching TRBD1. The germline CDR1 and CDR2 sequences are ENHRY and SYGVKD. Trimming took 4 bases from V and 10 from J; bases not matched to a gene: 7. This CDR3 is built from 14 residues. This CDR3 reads CAISVDRGGVEQFF. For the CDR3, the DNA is TGTGCCATCAGTGTGGACAGGGGGGGAGTGGAGCAGTTCTTC.

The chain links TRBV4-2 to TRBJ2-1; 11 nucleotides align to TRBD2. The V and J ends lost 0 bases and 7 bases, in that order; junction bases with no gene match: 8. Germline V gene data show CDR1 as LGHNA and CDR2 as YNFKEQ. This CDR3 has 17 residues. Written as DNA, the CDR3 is TGTGCCAGCAGCCAAGAGGGTGCTAGCGGGAGGAGGAATGAGCAGTTCTTC. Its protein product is CASSQEGASGRRNEQFF.

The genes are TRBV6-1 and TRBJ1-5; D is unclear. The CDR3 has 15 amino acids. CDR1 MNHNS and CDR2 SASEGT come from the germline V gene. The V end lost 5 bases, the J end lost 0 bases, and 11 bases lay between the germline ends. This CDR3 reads CASSKVLSSNQPQHF. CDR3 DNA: TGTGCCAGCAGTAAGGTGTTGAGTAGCAATCAGCCCCAGCATTTT.

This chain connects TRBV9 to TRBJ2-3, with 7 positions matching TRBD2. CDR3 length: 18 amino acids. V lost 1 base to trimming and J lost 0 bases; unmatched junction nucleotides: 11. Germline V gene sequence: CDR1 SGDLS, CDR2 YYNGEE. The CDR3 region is CASSVSPGAGTSTDTQYF. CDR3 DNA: TGTGCCAGCAGCGTATCCCCTGGAGCGGGGACTAGCACAGATACGCAGTATTTT.

DNA of the CDR3: TGTGCCAGCAGCTCGTTCAGGCGCGAGCAGTACTTC. Its translation: CASSSFRREQYF. The rearrangement uses TRBV7-2 and TRBJ2-7; D is undetermined. V was trimmed by 4 bases and J by 6 bases, leaving 10 bases between them. Germline CDR1 reads SGHTA; CDR2 reads FQGNSA. The CDR3 contains 12 residues.

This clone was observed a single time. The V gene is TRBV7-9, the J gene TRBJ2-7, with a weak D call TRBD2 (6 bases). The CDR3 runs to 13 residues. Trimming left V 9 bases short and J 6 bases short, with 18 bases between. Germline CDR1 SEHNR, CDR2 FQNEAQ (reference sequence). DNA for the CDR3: TGTGCCAGTCCCTCCGTGGAGGGAGGCGAGCAGTACTTC. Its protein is CASPSVEGGEQYF. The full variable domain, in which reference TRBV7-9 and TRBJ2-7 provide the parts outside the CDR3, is DTGVSQNPRHKITKRGQNVTFRCDPISEHNRLYWYRQTLGQGPEFLTYFQNEAQLEKSRLLSDRFSAERPKGSFSTLEIQRTEQGDSAMYLCASPSVEGGEQYFGPGTRLTVT.

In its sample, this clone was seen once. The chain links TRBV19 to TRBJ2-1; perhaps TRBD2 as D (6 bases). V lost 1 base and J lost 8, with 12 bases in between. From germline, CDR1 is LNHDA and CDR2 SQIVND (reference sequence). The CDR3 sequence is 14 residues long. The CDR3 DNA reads TGTGCCAGTAGTATAGTCGGGGGATTGGATGAGCAGTTCTTC. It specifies CASSIVGGLDEQFF.

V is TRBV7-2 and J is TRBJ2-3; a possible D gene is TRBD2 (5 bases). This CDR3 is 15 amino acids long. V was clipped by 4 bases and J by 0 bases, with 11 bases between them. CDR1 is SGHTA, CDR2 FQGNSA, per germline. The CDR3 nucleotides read TGTGCCAGCAGCTCTTTAAGCGGAAGCACAGATACGCAGTATTTT. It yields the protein CASSSLSGSTDTQYF.

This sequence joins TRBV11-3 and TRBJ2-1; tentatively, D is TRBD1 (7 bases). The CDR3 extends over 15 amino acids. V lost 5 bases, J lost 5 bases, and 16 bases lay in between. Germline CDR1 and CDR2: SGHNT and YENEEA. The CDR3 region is CASSQGGDRNNEQFF. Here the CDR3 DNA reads TGTGCCAGCAGCCAGGGCGGGGACAGAAACAATGAGCAGTTCTTC.

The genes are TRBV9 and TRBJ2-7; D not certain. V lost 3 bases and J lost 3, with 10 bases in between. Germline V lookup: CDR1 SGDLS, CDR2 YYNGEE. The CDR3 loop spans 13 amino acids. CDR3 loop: CASSARLVYEQYF. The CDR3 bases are TGTGCCAGCAGCGCCCGACTCGTCTACGAGCAGTACTTC. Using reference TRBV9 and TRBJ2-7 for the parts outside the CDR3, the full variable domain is DSGVTQTPKHLITATGQRVTLRCSPRSGDLSVYWYQQSLDQGLQFLIQYYNGEERAKGNILERFSAQQFPDLHSELNLSSLELGDSALYFCASSARLVYEQYFGPGTRLTVT.

The CDR3 protein is CASSVAPAGDTGELFF. The CDR3 DNA reads TGTGCCAGCAGCGTAGCCCCCGCAGGGGATACCGGGGAGCTGTTTTTT. The J gene is TRBJ2-2, the V gene TRBV9; D might be TRBD1 (6 bases). The V and J ends lost 0 bases and 5 bases respectively, with 14 bases between them. CDR1 is SGDLS, CDR2 YYNGEE, per germline. The length of the CDR3 is 16 residues.

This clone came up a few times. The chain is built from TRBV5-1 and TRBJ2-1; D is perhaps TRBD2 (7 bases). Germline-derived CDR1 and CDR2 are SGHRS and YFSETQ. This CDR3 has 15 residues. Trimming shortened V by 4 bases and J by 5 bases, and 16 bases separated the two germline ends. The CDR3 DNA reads TGCGCCAGCAGCCCAAGGGGGGGATCGAACAATGAGCAGTTCTTC. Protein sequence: CASSPRGGSNNEQFF.

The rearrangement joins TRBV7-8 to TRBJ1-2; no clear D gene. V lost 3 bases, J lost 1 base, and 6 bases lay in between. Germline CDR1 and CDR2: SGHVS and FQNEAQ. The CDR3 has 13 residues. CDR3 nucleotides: TGTGCCAGCAGCTTGGGCTTTAACTATGGCTACACCTTC. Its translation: CASSLGFNYGYTF.

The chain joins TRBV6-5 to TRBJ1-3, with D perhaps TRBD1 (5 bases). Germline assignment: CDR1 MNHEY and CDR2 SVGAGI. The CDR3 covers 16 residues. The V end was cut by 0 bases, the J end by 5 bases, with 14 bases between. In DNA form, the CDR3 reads TGTGCCAGCAGTTACTCATGGCAGGGCACGAGAAACACCATATATTTT. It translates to CASSYSWQGTRNTIYF.

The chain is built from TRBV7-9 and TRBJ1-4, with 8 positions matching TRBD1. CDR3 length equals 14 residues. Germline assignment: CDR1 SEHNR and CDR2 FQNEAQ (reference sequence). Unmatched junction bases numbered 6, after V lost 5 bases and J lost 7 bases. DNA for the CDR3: TGTGCCAGCAGCCTCCAGGGGGCCTCTGAAAAACTGTTTTTT. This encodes CASSLQGASEKLFF.

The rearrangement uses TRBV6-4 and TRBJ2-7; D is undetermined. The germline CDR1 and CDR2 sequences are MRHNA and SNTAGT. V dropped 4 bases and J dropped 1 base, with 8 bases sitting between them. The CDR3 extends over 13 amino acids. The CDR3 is CASSAGPSYEQYF. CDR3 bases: TGTGCCAGCAGTGCCGGGCCATCCTACGAGCAGTACTTC.

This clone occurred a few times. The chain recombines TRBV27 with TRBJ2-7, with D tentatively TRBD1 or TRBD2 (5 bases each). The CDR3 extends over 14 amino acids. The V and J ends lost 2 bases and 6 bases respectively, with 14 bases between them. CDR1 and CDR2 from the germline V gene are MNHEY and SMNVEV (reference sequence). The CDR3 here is CASSLGPAGGEQYF. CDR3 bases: TGTGCCAGCAGTTTAGGACCGGCTGGGGGCGAGCAGTACTTC.

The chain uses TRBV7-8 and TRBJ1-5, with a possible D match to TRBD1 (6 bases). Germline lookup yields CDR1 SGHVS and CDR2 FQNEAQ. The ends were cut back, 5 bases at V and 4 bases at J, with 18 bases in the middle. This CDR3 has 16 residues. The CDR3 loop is CASSPGLWTVNQPQHF. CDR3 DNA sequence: TGTGCCAGCAGCCCCGGTCTGTGGACAGTAAATCAGCCCCAGCATTTT.

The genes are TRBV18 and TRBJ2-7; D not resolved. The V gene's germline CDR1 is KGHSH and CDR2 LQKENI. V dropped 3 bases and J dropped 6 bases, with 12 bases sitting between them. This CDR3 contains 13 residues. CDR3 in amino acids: CASSPAPGSEQYF. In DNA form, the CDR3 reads TGTGCCAGCTCACCGGCTCCGGGTTCCGAGCAGTACTTC.

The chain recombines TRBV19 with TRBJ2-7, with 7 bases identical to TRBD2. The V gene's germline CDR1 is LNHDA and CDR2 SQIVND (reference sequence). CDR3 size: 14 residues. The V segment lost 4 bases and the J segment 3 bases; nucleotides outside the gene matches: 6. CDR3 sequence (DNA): TGTGCCAGTAGTAGAACCGGGACTAACTACGAGCAGTACTTC. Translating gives CASSRTGTNYEQYF.

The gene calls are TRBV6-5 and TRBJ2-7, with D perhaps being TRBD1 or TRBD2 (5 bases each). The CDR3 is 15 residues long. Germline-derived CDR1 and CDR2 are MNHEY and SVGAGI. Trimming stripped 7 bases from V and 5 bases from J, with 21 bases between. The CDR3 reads CASTDWGYQSHEQYF. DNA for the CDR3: TGTGCCAGCACGGACTGGGGGTATCAGTCCCACGAGCAGTACTTC.